The present entry profiles one T cell receptor beta chain with its context. Methods used by the authors: Estimation of nucleated cell counts relied on the amplification of reference gene primers. Sequenced by immunoSEQ multiplex PCR; TCRdb stores in-frame clones only, minus some. The V and J calls and clone size come from that table; D and trimming were worked out from the DNA. The sample holds 65,000 to 85,000 clones; around 91% are singletons and the top ten take approximately 5%. The data originate from a study of blood T cell repertoires in COVID-19. Study information: Material from acute and convalescent COVID-19 was sourced from the United States, Italy and Spain. From T cells, B-cell-depleted T cells, or PBMCs came the material, which was cDNA or gDNA.

Trimming took 2 bases from V and 6 from J, leaving 12 bases between them. The CDR3 runs 14 residues. In germline, CDR1 is MNHEY, CDR2 SMNVEV (reference sequence). The chain is built from TRBV27 and TRBJ2-3, with a weak D call TRBD2 (7 bases). Sequencing was carried out using peripheral blood. The origin of this receptor is a human donor in a cohort sampled during active COVID-19. The CDR3: CASSLAGARDTQYF. The CDR3 DNA reads TGTGCCAGCAGTTTAGCGGGGGCACGTGATACGCAGTATTTT.